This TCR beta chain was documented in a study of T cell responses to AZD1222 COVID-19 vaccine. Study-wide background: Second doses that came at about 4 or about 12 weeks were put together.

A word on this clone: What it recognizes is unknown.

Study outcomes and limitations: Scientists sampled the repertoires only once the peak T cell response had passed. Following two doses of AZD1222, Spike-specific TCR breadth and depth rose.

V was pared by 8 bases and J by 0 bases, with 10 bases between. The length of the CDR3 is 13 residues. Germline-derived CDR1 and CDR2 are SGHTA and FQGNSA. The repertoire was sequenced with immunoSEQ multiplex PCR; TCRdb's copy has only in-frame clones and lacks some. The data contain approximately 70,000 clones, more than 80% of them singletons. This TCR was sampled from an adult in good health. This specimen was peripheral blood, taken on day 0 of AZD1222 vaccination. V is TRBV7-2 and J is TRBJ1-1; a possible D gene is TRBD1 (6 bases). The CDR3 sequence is CASLTGMNTEAFF. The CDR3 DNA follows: TGTGCCAGCTTAACAGGGATGAACACTGAAGCTTTCTTT. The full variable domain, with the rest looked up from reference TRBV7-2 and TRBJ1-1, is GAGVSQSPSNKVTEKGKDVELRCDPISGHTALYWYRQSLGQGLEFLIYFQGNSAPDKSGLPSDRFSAERTGGSVSTLTIQRTQQEDSAVYLCASLTGMNTEAFFGQGTRLTVV.